The clone carrying this TCR beta chain showed up many times. A J-beta primer mix and a sample-barcoded 5' primer were used in a second PCR of about 6 to 12 cycles. TCRdb re-derived calls from the 5' RACE reads in MiXCR, one entry per CDR3 protein. Of under 2,000,000 distinct CDR3 sequences listed, about 49% are singletons. These data come from a study of blood T cells in healthy people across ages. Sequencing input: blood. This clonotype originated in a woman aged 40 to 50 in good health.

In nucleotides, the CDR3 is TGTGCCAGCAGCCAGGGGCCAAGCGGGGGGTACAATGAGCAGTTCTTC. Translated, it gives CASSQGPSGGYNEQFF. V and J are TRBV3-1 and TRBJ2-1; TRBD2 agrees at 9 bases. CDR1 is LGHDT and CDR2 is YNNKEL in the germline V gene (reference sequence). J was trimmed by 4 bases and V by 3 bases; bases with no gene match: 7. The CDR3 spans 16 residues.